This record covers a single T cell receptor (beta chain). Its antigen remains unknown. The primer mix had 60 Vbeta and 13 Jbeta primers. Generated by immunoSEQ multiplex PCR, the TCRdb table keeps only in-frame clones and is missing some. This sample's table reports tens of thousands of clones. This specimen belongs to a study of cytomegalovirus exposure and HLA in healthy donors. Study outcomes and limitations: Cytomegalovirus-associated TCR beta chains were listed, numbering some 150. TCR beta chains associated with HLA were, in a later analysis, more clonally expanded than equally common others.

Per the germline V gene, CDR1 is SGHNT and CDR2 is YYREEE (reference sequence). The ends were cut back, 3 bases at V and 0 bases at J, with 13 bases in the middle. The CDR3 is 15 residues long. This sequence was found in a woman aged 55-70 years in good health and CMV-seropositive. Sequencing was done on a sample of PBMCs. The genes are TRBV5-4 and TRBJ2-7; possible D gene TRBD2, 5 bases. CDR3 sequence reads: CASSSRVGSSYEQYF. In nucleotides, the CDR3 is TGTGCCAGCAGCTCGAGGGTAGGGAGCTCCTACGAGCAGTACTTC.